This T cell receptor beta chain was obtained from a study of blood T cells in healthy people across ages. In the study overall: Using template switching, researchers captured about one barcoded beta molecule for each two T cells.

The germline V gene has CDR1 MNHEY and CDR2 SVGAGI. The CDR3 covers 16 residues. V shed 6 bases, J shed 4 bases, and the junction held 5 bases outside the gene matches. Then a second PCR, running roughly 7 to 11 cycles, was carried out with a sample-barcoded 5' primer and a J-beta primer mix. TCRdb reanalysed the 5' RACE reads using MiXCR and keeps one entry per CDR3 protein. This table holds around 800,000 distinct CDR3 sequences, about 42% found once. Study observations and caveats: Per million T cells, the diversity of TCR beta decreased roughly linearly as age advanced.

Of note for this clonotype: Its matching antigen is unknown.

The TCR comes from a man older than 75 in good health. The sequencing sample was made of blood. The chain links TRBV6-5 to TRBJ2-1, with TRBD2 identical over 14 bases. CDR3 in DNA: TGTGCCAGCAGACGACTAGCGGGAGGGCCTTACAATGAGCAGTTCTTC. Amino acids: CASRRLAGGPYNEQFF.